The source of this T cell receptor (beta chain) is a study of blood T cells in healthy people across ages (dated by TCRdb to between 2015 and 2016). Some background on the complete study: In model experiments, template switching captured roughly one uniquely barcoded TCR beta cDNA molecule for every two T cells. To track age-related changes in TCR beta repertoire diversity, the study relied on deep sequencing normalized with unique cDNA molecular identifiers. The donors were split into four age groups: young (average 16 years), middle-aged (roughly 39), aged (more than 60) and long-lived (under 90). Donors of different ages were randomly distributed across sequencing lanes to avoid experimental bias. For two donors (one aged 18 to 29 and one aged 80 or older), the study analyzed two additional independent replicas of 1 million unique cDNA reads from the same blood draw.

This clonotype came up a few times. Its antigen is still unknown. No base quality values were provided; no much bigger clone lies one nucleotide off. The library was generated by 5' RACE. Instrument on record: Illumina HiSeq 2500. A second PCR of about 6 to 12 cycles was run with a J-beta primer mix and a sample-barcoded 5' primer. A template-switch 5' adaptor carrying 12 random nucleotides introduced a unique molecular identifier onto each TCR beta cDNA molecule. Each sample yielded at least 2.5 million CDR3-containing paired-end reads. All of the RNA was converted into first-strand cDNA using the Mint cDNA synthesis kit, with a TRBC-specific oligonucleotide serving as the primer. All cDNA was treated with uracil-DNA glycosylase and then went through a first 18-cycle PCR with the universal primers M1SS and BC2_uni_R. As for the original processing: Each sample was normalized by randomly selecting 1 million high-quality reads, each carrying a distinct molecular identifier. Reads with shared molecular identifiers were discarded instead of being binned into consensus sequences. MiTCR, run with a Q25 quality threshold and the strictest error-elimination algorithm, handled CDR3 identification, clonotype clustering and error correction. Lower-bound total TCR beta diversity was estimated with a nonparametric unseen species model using Euler transformation. TCRdb redid the processing of the public reads, applying fastp at Q25 and MiXCR, and retained in-frame beta chains. When rows share a CDR3 protein, they turn into one entry using the most common DNA and genes. TCRdb's processing, not the authors' own work, is the source of the V and J calls. Across this sample there are about a million distinct CDR3 sequences, with 51% seen only once. The ten largest clones add up to around 21% of the sample.

The donors were 40 or so Caucasian individuals from Russia, aged roughly 6 to 90 years, who were systemically healthy. Ten milliliters of peripheral blood were drawn from each donor into EDTA-treated Vacutainer tubes. PBMCs were isolated by Ficoll-Paque density-gradient centrifugation, with at least 6 million obtained per sample. Total RNA, at least 5.5 micrograms per sample, was extracted from PBMCs with Trizol reagent. For every donor, an aliquot of PBMCs went through flow cytometry to measure the percentages of naive CD45RAhigh/CD27high T cells. The germline V gene (reference sequence) gives CDR1 as MNHEY and CDR2 as SMNVEV. Clipping removes 9 bases from V and 3 bases from J, with 5 as the unmatched junction base count. The CDR3, cysteine through phenylalanine, is 13 amino acids long. Kept here is only the CDR3 DNA, which spans 39 bases and is read in frame from base 1. What the authors observed across the whole study: Because profiling used bulk unsorted PBMCs, naive and antigen-experienced compartments could not be compared conclusively. Because the CMV infection status of the donors was unknown, age-related changes in expanded clonotypes may potentially have been confounded. Observed TCR beta diversity correlated strongly with the percentage of naive T cells measured by flow cytometry. Observed TCR beta diversity per million T cells fell roughly linearly with age, and a significant reduction was already apparent by age about 36. Estimates of total diversity based on one million sequenced T cells were considered lower bounds and underestimates. The long-lived group showed more naive CD4+ T cells, fewer expanded clones and increased TCR diversity than the aged group, suggesting age selection.

The sequencing sample was made of blood. This receptor chain uses TRBV27 and TRBJ2-7; a stretch of 10 junction bases matches TRBD1. This receptor was obtained from a woman aged 60-70 years in good health. The CDR3 has the sequence CASRTGGFYEQYF. The nucleotide sequence is TGTGCCAGTCGGACAGGGGGGTTCTACGAGCAGTACTTC.